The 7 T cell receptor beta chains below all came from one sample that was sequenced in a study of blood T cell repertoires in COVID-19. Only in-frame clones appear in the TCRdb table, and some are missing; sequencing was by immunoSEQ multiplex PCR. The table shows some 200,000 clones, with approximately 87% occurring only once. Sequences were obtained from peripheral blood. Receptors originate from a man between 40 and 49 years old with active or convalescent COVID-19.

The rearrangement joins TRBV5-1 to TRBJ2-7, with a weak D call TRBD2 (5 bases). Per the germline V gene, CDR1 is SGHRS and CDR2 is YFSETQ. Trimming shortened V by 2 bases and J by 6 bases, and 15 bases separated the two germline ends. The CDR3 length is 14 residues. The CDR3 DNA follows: TGCGCCAGCAGCTTCCCCCGAGGAGGAACCGAGCAGTACTTC. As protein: CASSFPRGGTEQYF.

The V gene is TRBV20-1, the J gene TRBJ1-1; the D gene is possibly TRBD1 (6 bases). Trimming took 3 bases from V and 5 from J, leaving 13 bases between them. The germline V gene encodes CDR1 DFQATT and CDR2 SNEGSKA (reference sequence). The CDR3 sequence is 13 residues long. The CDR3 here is CSASIVRGTEAFF. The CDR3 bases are TGCAGTGCTAGTATCGTCAGGGGAACTGAAGCTTTCTTT.

Here the CDR3 reads CASSLARGDVEAFF. The CDR3 region has the DNA TGTGCCAGCAGCTTAGCTCGCGGGGACGTGGAAGCTTTCTTT. The genes are TRBV7-9 and TRBJ1-1, with D possibly matching TRBD1 (5 bases). Germline lookup yields CDR1 SEHNR and CDR2 FQNEAQ (reference sequence). V was trimmed by 0 bases and J by 8 bases, leaving 13 bases between them. This CDR3 contains 14 residues.

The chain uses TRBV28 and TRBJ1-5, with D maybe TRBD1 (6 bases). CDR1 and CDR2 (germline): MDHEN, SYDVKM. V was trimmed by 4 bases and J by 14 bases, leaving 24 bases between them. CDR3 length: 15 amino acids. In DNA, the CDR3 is TGTGCCAGCAGTTCACACCGGGACGGACGGGACATAGAGCATTTT. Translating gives CASSSHRDGRDIEHF.

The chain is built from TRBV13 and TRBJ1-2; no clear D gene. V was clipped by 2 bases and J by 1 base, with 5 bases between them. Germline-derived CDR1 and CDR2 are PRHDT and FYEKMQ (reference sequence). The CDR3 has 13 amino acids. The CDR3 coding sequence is TGTGCCAGCAGCTTAAACAGTAACTATGGCTACACCTTC. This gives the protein CASSLNSNYGYTF.

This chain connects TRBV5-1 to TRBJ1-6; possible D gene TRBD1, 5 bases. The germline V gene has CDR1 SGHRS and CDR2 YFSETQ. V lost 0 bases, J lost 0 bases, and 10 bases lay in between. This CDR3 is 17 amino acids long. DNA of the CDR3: TGCGCCAGCAGCTTGGGGCAGGGAAACTCCTATAATTCACCCCTCCACTTT. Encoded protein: CASSLGQGNSYNSPLHF.

This CDR3 reads CASSPGGRGPDTQYF. CDR3 bases: TGTGCCAGCAGTCCCGGGGGGAGAGGTCCAGATACGCAGTATTTT. The chain has TRBV28 and TRBJ2-3, with 7 bases that match TRBD2. Germline lookup yields CDR1 MDHEN and CDR2 SYDVKM. The V segment lost 5 bases and the J segment 4 bases; nucleotides outside the gene matches: 9. The CDR3 contains 15 residues.